This T cell receptor (beta chain) comes out of a study of shared clonotypes between healthy human individuals. For this clone: The target antigen is unknown.

Over several immunoSEQ plates, each subset's genomic DNA was distributed in even portions. Sequencing was performed with immunoSEQ multiplex PCR; in TCRdb, only in-frame clones are kept and a portion is missing. The table records over 2 million clones, about nine tenths of them present only once. Study observations and caveats: Naive subsets generally had larger estimated richness than memory subsets.

V gave up 1 base and J gave up 1 base; unmatched junction bases: 10. This CDR3 is built from 17 residues. The germline gives CDR1 SGHRS, CDR2 YFSETQ. The sample comprised naive CD4+ T cells from PBMCs. The subset was: CD45RA+ positively selected. This clonotype was sampled from a man younger than 30 in good health. Some clones in this sample may be carry-over from other donors' samples. This chain links TRBV5-1 with TRBJ1-2; 7 nucleotides line up with TRBD1. CDR3 in amino acids: CASSLTATGDLNYGYTF. CDR3 DNA sequence: TGCGCCAGCAGCTTGACCGCTACAGGGGACCTTAACTATGGCTACACCTTC. Together with reference TRBV5-1 and TRBJ1-2, the CDR3 gives the full variable domain: KAGVTQTPRYLIKTRGQQVTLSCSPISGHRSVSWYQQTPGQGLQFLFEYFSETQRNKGNFPGRFSGRQFSNSRSEMNVSTLELGDSALYLCASSLTATGDLNYGYTFGSGTRLTVV.